This T cell receptor beta chain was identified in a study of shared clonotypes between healthy human individuals (dated by TCRdb to about 2020). Study-level background: A couple of women and a few men aged 18 to 49 years were included in the cohort. For each donor, CD4 naive and CD4 memory were each run on three plates, CD8 naive on two plates, and CD8 memory on one plate. To estimate repertoire size and how much clonotypes are shared between individuals, the study performed deep sequencing of blood TCR repertoires from about five healthy adults. To increase sequencing depth and limit assay-specific biases, different laboratories used diverse techniques to prepare libraries and sequence TCR repertoires. Leukapheresis yielded between about 0.94 and 10 billion PBMCs per donor. The investigation overall reported the following: Incomplete sequencing was indicated by rarefaction of sorted-subset datasets, despite the large sequencing depth. Sampling was limited to blood, and TCR repertoires in tissue likely differ from TCR repertoires in blood. Naive subsets generally had larger estimated clonotype richness than memory subsets did. Pairwise subsampling led to the expectation that sequencing depth would affect the degree of clonotype sharing among donors. Compared with non-shared clonotypes, clonotypes shared by all four sorted-subset donors had higher generation probabilities. When several donors were compared, the shared fraction of clonotypes was about 5.4% for naive CD4, about 4% for naive CD8, 2.3% for memory CD4, and approximately 0.4% for memory CD8. The small number of donors limited the genetic and exposure-history diversity represented.

TCR CDR3 regions were amplified from genomic DNA by multiplex PCR using the deep immunoSEQ assay. Extracted genomic DNA from each cell subset was distributed evenly across all wells of several immunoSEQ 96-well plates, and each plate was treated as a replicate. For sorted subsets, each replicate PCR was loaded with around 220 ng genomic DNA, equivalent to 25,000 to 30,000 T cell genomes. The purified libraries were quantified using a Qubit 3.0 fluorometer, sized with a Bioanalyzer 2100, and then quantified again using the KAPA Library Quantification kit. Every immunoSEQ 96-well plate was sequenced on a dedicated single-read 150-cycle Illumina NextSeq 550 flow cell. Processing in the source paper ran as follows. Because the immunoSEQ output included only junctional sequences and no quality scores, the filtering could not be the same as the filtering used for full-length reads. To assign V/J genes and CDR3, sequences were annotated against IMGT germline references using PyIR, a Python wrapper for IgBLAST v1.9. Reads with weak V/J assignments (E-value above 1e-6), missing CDR3, stop codons, out-of-frame junctions, or ambiguous translated residues were removed. A V3J clonotype was defined by an identical inferred V gene, J gene, and CDR3 amino acid sequence. Percentage overlap between repertoires was computed as shared unique clonotypes divided by the size of the smaller repertoire. Repertoire richness was assessed with RTK rarefaction, the Chao1 estimator, and Recon v2.1 estimates of unobserved clonotypes. Generation probabilities for all TCRbeta clonotypes obtained by the gDNA method from four donors were computed using OLGA. Here the immuneACCESS table is served through TCRdb, limited to in-frame sequences with V and J called. Missing clones are a known gap in these copies; in checked studies unresolved V genes cover under half, and the rest lacks a known reason. The D gene and trimming were derived from the DNA, and the V and J assignments and clone size from that table. Counted in this sample were under 850,000 clones; around 93% of them appeared once. The ten top clones hold around 24% of the sample.

Deletion took 8 bases off V and 5 bases off J, with a span of 16 bases between the germline ends. Counted from cysteine to phenylalanine, this CDR3 has 13 amino acids. Kept here is only the CDR3 DNA, which spans 39 bases and is read in frame from base 1. The germline V gene supplies CDR1 SNHLY and CDR2 FYNNEI. CD8 naive samples consisted of CD45RO-negative cells that were positively selected for CCR7, yielding a CD45RA+CCR7+ population without TemRA cells. Healthy HIV-negative adults with no recently reported acute infections or vaccinations were included as donors. Every donor was a Caucasian adult living in Nashville, Tennessee, USA. Blood was collected by leukapheresis, and PBMCs were isolated by Ficoll-Histopaque density gradient centrifugation and then cryopreserved in liquid nitrogen vapor phase. Analytical flow cytometry was used to check the purity and quantity of each magnetically sorted T cell population. Genomic DNA was isolated from each sorted fraction and quantified by UV absorbance on a Nanodrop 2000c.

Turning to this clone: This receptor's antigen is unknown. Base quality data are lacking; no much larger clone is found one base away.

This chain is built from TRBV2 and TRBJ2-7; 6 matching bases give a weak D call of TRBD2. The receptor comes from a man aged 30 to 45 in good health. Sequencing was performed on naive CD8+ T cells sorted from blood. The cell subset or site label corresponds to: CD45RA+CCR7+. Read as DNA, the sequence is TGTGCCAGCGGTGGGGGGAGGACCCACGAGCAGTACTTC. Translated, this is CASGGGRTHEQYF.